Each of the 29 T cell receptor beta chains below was sequenced from the same sample in a study of T cells in Graves' hyperthyroidism and ophthalmopathy. RNA transcripts were the template for amplifying TCR beta CDR3 regions. HTBI primers drove first-round RT-PCR of the TCR CDR3. TCRdb ran MiXCR on the multiplex PCR reads and lists one entry per CDR3 protein. Of 450,000 to 700,000 distinct CDR3 sequences in the sample, roughly 46% were seen once. Sequencing was performed on peripheral blood or thyroid tissue (not recorded which). These receptors were taken from an adult woman with Graves' disease, either hyperthyroidism or ophthalmopathy (not recorded which).

DNA of the CDR3: TGTGCCAGCAGCTTCCAGACAGGGTATGAGCAGTACTTC. The encoded protein is CASSFQTGYEQYF. The V call is TRBV7-9, the J call TRBJ2-7; 7 positions agree with TRBD1. Germline-derived CDR1 and CDR2 are SEHNR and FQNEAQ (reference sequence). The J segment lost 7 bases and the V segment lost 3 bases, leaving 6 bases of the junction unmatched. This CDR3 contains 13 residues. Together with reference TRBV7-9 and TRBJ2-7, the CDR3 gives the full variable domain: DTGVSQNPRHKITKRGQNVTFRCDPISEHNRLYWYRQTLGQGPEFLTYFQNEAQLEKSRLLSDRFSAERPKGSFSTLEIQRTEQGDSAMYLCASSFQTGYEQYFGPGTRLTVT.

This clonotype was counted ten times or more. The chain employs TRBV11-2 and TRBJ2-7; TRBD1 is a possible D gene (7 bases). CDR1 is SGHAT and CDR2 is FQNNGV in the germline V gene. V was shortened by 5 bases and J by 4 bases, with 15 bases between the two germline ends. The CDR3 consists of 14 residues. CDR3 sequence reads: CASSPGGTAYEQYF. CDR3 sequence (DNA): TGTGCCAGCAGCCCCGGAGGGACAGCATACGAGCAGTACTTC.

The V gene is TRBV29-1, the J gene TRBJ2-5; 7 bases are a match to TRBD1. The CDR3 extends over 14 amino acids. The germline CDR1 and CDR2 sequences are SQVTM and ANQGSEA. After removal of 7 bases from V and 4 bases from J, the junction contained 12 bases not matched to a gene. The DNA of the CDR3 is TGCAGCGCTGACCCCGGGACAGCGATAGAGACCCAGTACTTC. Translating it yields CSADPGTAIETQYF.

There are a few counts of this clonotype. J is TRBJ2-7 and V is TRBV27, with D perhaps matching TRBD1 or TRBD2 (5 bases each). The CDR3 runs 14 residues. Germline CDR1 MNHEY, CDR2 SMNVEV (reference sequence). V lost 3 bases and J lost 2, with 11 bases in between. CDR3 coding DNA: TGTGCCAGCAGTTTGGGGGTCCTAACCTACGAGCAGTACTTC. It encodes CASSLGVLTYEQYF.

The rearrangement joins TRBV19 to TRBJ2-6; D could derive from TRBD1 or TRBD2 (5 bases each). This CDR3 has 15 residues. The germline V gene encodes CDR1 LNHDA and CDR2 SQIVND (reference sequence). V was shortened by 8 bases and J by 1 base, with 12 bases between the two germline ends. This chain's CDR3 is CASEDGTSGANVLTF. Here the CDR3 DNA reads TGTGCCAGTGAGGACGGGACGTCTGGGGCCAACGTCCTGACTTTC.

J is TRBJ1-4 and V is TRBV2, with no clear D. The CDR3 runs to 12 residues. V lost 3 bases and J 10 bases, leaving 9 bases between the germline ends. The germline V gene encodes CDR1 SNHLY and CDR2 FYNNEI. The CDR3 DNA reads as TGTGCCAGCAGTGAGGACTTCGGAAAACTGTTTTTT. Translation gives CASSEDFGKLFF.

Ten or more counts support this clonotype. This chain connects TRBV7-6 to TRBJ2-7; weak D call: TRBD2 (6 bases). The ends were cut back, 5 bases at V and 0 bases at J, with 14 bases in the middle. CDR1 and CDR2 from the germline V gene are SGHVS and FNYEAQ. This CDR3 is 15 amino acids long. The CDR3 bases are TGTGCCAGCAGCCACATGGGGGGAGACTCCTACGAGCAGTACTTC. Protein sequence: CASSHMGGDSYEQYF.

This clonotype has a count of ten or more. The V gene is TRBV20-1, the J gene TRBJ2-5; 8 positions agree with TRBD2. J was trimmed by 5 bases and V by 2 bases; bases with no gene match: 10. CDR1 is DFQATT and CDR2 is SNEGSKA in the germline V gene (reference sequence). CDR3 size: 15 residues. CDR3 nucleotides: TGCAGTGCTAGACCACCTGGGTCTAGCGGGGAGACCCAGTACTTC. Translating gives CSARPPGSSGETQYF.

The DNA for the CDR3 is TGTGCCAGCTCACCACCGTGGAACACTGAAGCTTTCTTT. Translating it yields CASSPPWNTEAFF. This chain uses TRBV18 with TRBJ1-1; D gene uncertain. Trimming removed 0 bases from V and 1 base from J, with 3 bases in between. Germline V gives CDR1 KGHSH, CDR2 LQKENI. The CDR3 loop spans 13 amino acids.

Comments on this clonotype: A junction boundary mismatches the germline segment, possibly from a read error. This CDR3 reads CASSYNRATEAFF. CDR3 DNA: TGTGCCAGCAGTTACAACAGGGCCACTGAAGCTTTCTTT. The gene calls are TRBV10-2 and TRBJ1-1, with D possibly being TRBD1 (6 bases). The CDR3 extends over 13 amino acids. The germline gives CDR1 WSHSY, CDR2 SAAADI.

This clonotype was seen ten or more times. The chain joins TRBV2 to TRBJ1-5; D not resolved. The CDR3 contains 15 residues. V lost 5 bases, J lost 2 bases, and 13 bases lay in between. Per the germline V gene, CDR1 is SNHLY and CDR2 is FYNNEI. CDR3: CASSLGPEGNQPQHF. CDR3 nucleotide sequence: TGTGCCAGCAGTCTCGGACCGGAGGGCAATCAGCCCCAGCATTTT. Combining the CDR3 with reference TRBV2 and TRBJ1-5 gives the whole variable domain EPEVTQTPSHQVTQMGQEVILRCVPISNHLYFYWYRQILGQKVEFLVSFYNNEISEKSEIFDDQFSVERPDGSNFTLKIRSTKLEDSAMYFCASSLGPEGNQPQHFGDGTRLSIL.

A few counts support this clonotype. This chain uses TRBV10-3 with TRBJ1-4, with D tentatively TRBD1 (6 bases). Germline CDR1 reads ENHRY; CDR2 reads SYGVKD. The CDR3 has 14 residues. Between the trimmed V and J ends, which lost 4 bases and 7 bases, there was a span of 13 bases. The CDR3 here is CAISASGVREKLFF. The CDR3 bases are TGTGCCATCAGTGCCTCAGGGGTTCGTGAAAAACTGTTTTTT.

The chain employs TRBV5-1 and TRBJ1-2; D is ambiguous. Trimming removed 4 bases at V and 7 bases at J, with 11 bases between. CDR1 is SGHRS and CDR2 is YFSETQ in the germline V gene. This CDR3 is built from 12 residues. The CDR3 loop is CASSPQNSGYTF. Written as DNA, the CDR3 is TGCGCCAGCAGCCCCCAGAACAGTGGCTACACCTTC.

This clonotype was counted ten times or more. V usage is TRBV5-1 and J usage is TRBJ2-7, with 11 bases identical to TRBD1. Trimming at V came to 4 bases and at J to 4 bases, leaving 13 bases not matched to a gene. The CDR3 consists of 17 residues. Germline values: CDR1 SGHRS, CDR2 YFSETQ. The CDR3 loop is CASSPIGTGGASYEQYF. The CDR3 DNA reads TGCGCCAGCAGCCCCATAGGGACAGGGGGGGCCTCATACGAGCAGTACTTC.

Details on this clonotype: A much larger clone differs from this one at a single base, so this may be a read error. The chain couples TRBV10-3 to TRBJ2-7; 8 bases are a match to TRBD1. The CDR3 has 14 residues. Germline trimming cut 3 bases from V and 3 bases from J; bases unmatched to any gene: 4. In germline, CDR1 is ENHRY, CDR2 SYGVKD. CDR3 nucleotides: TGTGCCATCAGTGACTATACAGGGGGCTACGAGCAGTACTTC. Its protein is CAISDYTGGYEQYF.

This chain uses TRBV11-1 with TRBJ1-2; D possibly corresponds to TRBD1 (5 bases). Trimming stripped 8 bases from V and 6 bases from J, with 13 bases between. Germline loops: CDR1 SGHAT, CDR2 FQDESV (reference sequence). This CDR3 has 12 residues. The DNA for the CDR3 is TGTGCCAGCCTAGGTGGGGCCGATGGCTACACCTTC. This encodes CASLGGADGYTF.

This rearrangement joins TRBV20-1 to TRBJ1-6; D gene unclear. Germline CDR1 is DFQATT and CDR2 is SNEGSKA (reference sequence). V dropped 8 bases and J dropped 10 bases, with 12 bases sitting between them. The CDR3 has 11 residues. CDR3 DNA sequence: TGCAGTCGTATTAAAGTGTCACCCCTCCACTTT. Translated: CSRIKVSPLHF.

As concerns this clonotype: An end of the junction does not agree with germline; a read error may underlie this. The J gene is TRBJ1-1, the V gene TRBV10-3, with a possible D match to TRBD1 (5 bases). This CDR3 comprises 16 residues. The germline gives CDR1 ENHRY, CDR2 SYGVKD. CDR3 residues: CASSYGRVGINTEAFF. CDR3 DNA sequence: TGTGCCAGCAGTTACGGCAGGGTTGGGATAAACACTGAAGCTTTCTTT.

To note about this clonotype: A read error may be the cause here, since a much bigger clone is one base away. The rearrangement joins TRBV6-5 to TRBJ1-6, with TRBD1 matching over 9 bases. Per germline, CDR1 MNHEY and CDR2 SVGAGI. The CDR3 loop spans 16 amino acids. The CDR3: CASSSALQGAASLLHF. The CDR3 DNA reads as TGTGCCAGCAGTTCCGCTCTACAGGGGGCGGCTTCACTCCTCCACTTT.

V gene TRBV12-3 or TRBV12-4 combines with J gene TRBJ1-6; 12 nucleotides agree with TRBD1. The CDR3 is 16 amino acids. V lost 3 bases and J lost 6; bases outside the gene matches: 3. Here the CDR3 DNA reads TGTGCCAGCAGTTTCGGGGACAGGGGGCCTAATTCACCCCTCCACTTT. Its translation: CASSFGDRGPNSPLHF.

Points on this clonotype: The junction does not match germline at one end; this may be a read error. The chain has TRBV12-3 or TRBV12-4 and TRBJ1-1; perhaps TRBD1 as D (5 bases). The CDR3 is 14 amino acids. The CDR3 spells CAGSPPSRVSEAFF. For the CDR3, the DNA is TGTGCCGGCAGTCCCCCGAGCAGGGTCTCTGAAGCTTTCTTT.

The chain joins TRBV7-2 to TRBJ2-7; 7 bases fit TRBD1. Per the germline V gene, CDR1 is SGHTA and CDR2 is FQGNSA. The J segment lost 5 bases and the V segment lost 5 bases, leaving 9 bases of the junction unmatched. There are 14 residues in the CDR3. The DNA of the CDR3 is TGTGCCAGCAGCCTCAGACAGGGACCCGACGAGCAGTACTTC. This gives the protein CASSLRQGPDEQYF.

This clonotype was counted only a few times. V gene TRBV15 combines with J gene TRBJ2-6, with 9 bases aligning to TRBD2. The length of the CDR3 is 21 residues. V lost 0 bases and J lost 2; bases outside the gene matches: 14. Germline values: CDR1 LNHNV, CDR2 YYDKDF (reference sequence). CDR3 DNA: TGTGCCACCAGCAGAGATGGGCCTAGCGGGAACCCAAAGGCTGGGGCCAACGTCCTGACTTTC. Translating it yields CATSRDGPSGNPKAGANVLTF.

This clonotype was seen many times. This CDR3 reads CASSPSGRNYQETQYF. In DNA form, the CDR3 reads TGTGCCAGCAGCCCTAGCGGGAGGAACTACCAAGAGACCCAGTACTTC. The J gene is TRBJ2-5, the V gene TRBV7-9, with 11 bases identical to TRBD2. The CDR3 is 16 residues long. The J segment lost 0 bases and the V segment lost 5 bases, leaving 5 bases of the junction unmatched. Germline V gene lookup returns CDR1 SEHNR and CDR2 FQNEAQ (reference sequence).

V usage is TRBV7-2 and J usage is TRBJ2-7; 8 bases align to TRBD2. Germline V CDR1 and CDR2: SGHTA, FQGNSA. With 3 bases clipped from V and 6 bases from J, the junction kept 13 bases outside the gene matches. This CDR3 has 16 amino acids. CDR3 sequence: CASSFLAGSPPLEQYF. The CDR3 DNA reads TGTGCCAGCAGCTTTTTAGCGGGGAGCCCCCCGCTCGAGCAGTACTTC.

This clonotype turned up a few times. J is TRBJ1-1 and V is TRBV2; no reliable D call. Trimming removed 4 bases at V and 2 bases at J, with 11 bases between. CDR3 size: 14 residues. The germline gives CDR1 SNHLY, CDR2 FYNNEI. The CDR3 protein is CASSVRLINTEAFF. The DNA of the CDR3 is TGTGCCAGCAGTGTGAGACTAATAAACACTGAAGCTTTCTTT.

This clonotype was seen many times. The chain employs TRBV5-1 and TRBJ2-7; 9 bases align to TRBD1. CDR1 is SGHRS, CDR2 YFSETQ, per germline. The CDR3 has 15 residues. J gave up 4 bases and V 2 bases, and 7 bases lay outside the gene matches. CDR3 sequence (DNA): TGCGCCAGCAGCTTTAAAACAGGGGGCTTTTACGAGCAGTACTTC. Translation: CASSFKTGGFYEQYF.

This clonotype was observed many times. This chain connects TRBV20-1 to TRBJ2-7; TRBD2 matches at 7 bases. Germline values: CDR1 DFQATT, CDR2 SNEGSKA (reference sequence). The CDR3 is made up of 14 amino acids. V lost 6 bases and J lost 5; bases outside the gene matches: 13. CDR3 loop: CSARDGREYNEQYF. As DNA, the CDR3 is TGCAGTGCCCGAGATGGGCGGGAGTACAACGAGCAGTACTTC.

The chain is built from TRBV2 and TRBJ2-7; the match to TRBD2 covers 8 bases. The CDR3 loop spans 15 amino acids. Per germline, CDR1 SNHLY and CDR2 FYNNEI. J was trimmed by 1 base and V by 3 bases; bases with no gene match: 5. The CDR3 reads CASSELASGSYEQYF. The CDR3, as DNA: TGTGCCAGCAGTGAGCTGGCTAGCGGGTCCTACGAGCAGTACTTC.